The T cell receptor (beta chain) under discussion was sequenced for a study of control samples from healthy donors and cancer patients. CDR1 and CDR2 (germline): LGHDT, YNNKEL (reference sequence). CDR3 size: 14 residues. Trimming removed 4 bases at V and 5 bases at J, with 12 bases between. Clones were sequenced by immunoSEQ multiplex PCR, and TCRdb holds only the in-frame ones, with some missing. Of tens of thousands of clones in the sample, more than 75% were seen once. This receptor was obtained from a woman aged 55-70 years with lung cancer. Sequenced material: PBMCs. The chain carries TRBV3-1 (or the pseudogene TRBV3-2) and TRBJ2-1; possibly TRBD2 for D (7 bases). The CDR3 coding sequence is TGTGCCAGCAGCCCTCGGGGGGCGGACAATGAGCAGTTCTTC. This gives the protein CASSPRGADNEQFF.